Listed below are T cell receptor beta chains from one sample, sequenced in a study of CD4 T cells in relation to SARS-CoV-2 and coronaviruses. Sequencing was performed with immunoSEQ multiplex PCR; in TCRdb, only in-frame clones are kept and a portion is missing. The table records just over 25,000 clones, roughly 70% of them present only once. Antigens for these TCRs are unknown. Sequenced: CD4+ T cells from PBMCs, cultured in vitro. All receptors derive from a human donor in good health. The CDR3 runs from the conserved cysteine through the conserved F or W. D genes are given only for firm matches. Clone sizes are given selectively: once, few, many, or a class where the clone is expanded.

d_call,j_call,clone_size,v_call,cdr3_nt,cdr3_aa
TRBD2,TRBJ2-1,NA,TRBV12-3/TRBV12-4,TGTGCCAGCAGTTCCGCGGGAGGGAATGAGCAGTTCTTC,CASSSAGGNEQFF
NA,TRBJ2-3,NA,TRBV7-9,TGTGCCAGCAGCGCCCCTACGGGCCAGCGGAGCACAGATACGCAGTATTTT,CASSAPTGQRSTDTQYF
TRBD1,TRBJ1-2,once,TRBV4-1,TGCGCCAGCAGCCAAGATCCTTCTCCGGGACAGGGGGGCGGCTACACCTTC,CASSQDPSPGQGGGYTF
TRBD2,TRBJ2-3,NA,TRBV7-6,TGTGCCAGCAGCTTAGTGCCCCCGGGACTAGCGGGAACTAGCACAGATACGCAGTATTTT,CASSLVPPGLAGTSTDTQYF
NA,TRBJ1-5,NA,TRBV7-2,TGTGCCAGCAGCTTAGCCGGAATTAGCAATCAGCCCCAGCATTTT,CASSLAGISNQPQHF
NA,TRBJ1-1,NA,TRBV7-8,TGTGCCAGCAGCACCCGGACTAACCGGGACACTGAAGCTTTCTTT,CASSTRTNRDTEAFF
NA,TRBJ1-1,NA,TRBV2,TGTGCCAGCACGCTGGATCCAGCCGGGTTGGCTTTCTTT,CASTLDPAGLAFF
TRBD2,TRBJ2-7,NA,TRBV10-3,TGTGCCATCAGTGAGTTGGGGCGGGGGGCCGAGCAGTACTTC,CAISELGRGAEQYF
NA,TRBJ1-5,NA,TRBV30,TGTGCCTGGAGTGGCGGGGGCAGCAATCAGCCCCAGCATTTT,CAWSGGGSNQPQHF
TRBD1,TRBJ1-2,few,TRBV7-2,TGTGCCAGCAGCTCCCGGGGGGGACAGTTGATCTATGGCTACACCTTC,CASSSRGGQLIYGYTF
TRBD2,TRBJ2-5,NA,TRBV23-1,TGCGCCAGCAGTCAATCCGGGACTAGCGGGGGAAGGCTCAACGAGACCCAGTACTTC,CASSQSGTSGGRLNETQYF
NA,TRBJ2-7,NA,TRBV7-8,TGTGCCAGCAGCTTGGCAGGGGGGAACTCCGAGCAGTACTTC,CASSLAGGNSEQYF
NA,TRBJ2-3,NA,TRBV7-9,TGTGCCAGCAGCATTAGCGTCGGGACAGATACGCAGTATTTT,CASSISVGTDTQYF
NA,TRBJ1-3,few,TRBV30,TGTGCCTGGAGTGTAGGCCAAAGCTCTGGAAACACCATATATTTT,CAWSVGQSSGNTIYF
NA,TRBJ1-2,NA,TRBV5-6,TGTGCCAGCAGCTCCCTTCCCGAGCAGAACTATGGCTACACCTTC,CASSSLPEQNYGYTF
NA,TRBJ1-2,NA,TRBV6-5,TGTGCCAGCAGTTCAGACGGGAACTATGGCTACACCTTC,CASSSDGNYGYTF
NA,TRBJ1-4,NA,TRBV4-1,TGCGCCAGCAGCCCCCCTGGACCCTCGACTAATGAAAAACTGTTTTTT,CASSPPGPSTNEKLFF
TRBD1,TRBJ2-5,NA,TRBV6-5,TGTGCCAGCAGGCGACAGGGACAAGTGTCGGAGACCCAGTACTTC,CASRRQGQVSETQYF
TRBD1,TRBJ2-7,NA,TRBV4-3,TGCGCCAGCAGCCAAGGGGTAGGACAGGGCCGCCACGAGCAGTACTTC,CASSQGVGQGRHEQYF
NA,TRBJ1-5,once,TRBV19,TGTGCCAGTAGTATAGGAGGGGGGGGAGCGCATAGCAATCAGCCCCAGCATTTT,CASSIGGGGAHSNQPQHF
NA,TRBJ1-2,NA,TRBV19,TGTGCCAGTAGTATTCAGGTCCCAGGGAGCTATGGCTACACCTTC,CASSIQVPGSYGYTF
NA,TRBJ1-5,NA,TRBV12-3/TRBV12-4,TGTGCCAGCAAAAGGGGGTCCAATCAGCCCCAGCATTTT,CASKRGSNQPQHF
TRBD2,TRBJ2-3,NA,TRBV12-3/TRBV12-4,TGTGCTGCGGGCGGGGGGCCTGGTACGCAGTATTTT,CAAGGGPGTQYF
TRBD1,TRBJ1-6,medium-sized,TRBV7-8,TGTGCCAGCAGCCCGGAACAGGGGGCACGGAATTCACCCCTCCACTTT,CASSPEQGARNSPLHF
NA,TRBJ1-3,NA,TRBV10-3,TGTGCCATCAGTGCCGGGTCGTCAAACCGAAACACCATATATTTT,CAISAGSSNRNTIYF
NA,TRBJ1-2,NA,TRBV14,TGTGCCAGCAGCTATTCTAGGAGCAGCAGTGGCTACACCTTC,CASSYSRSSSGYTF
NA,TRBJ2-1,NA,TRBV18,TGTGCCAGCTCACCACGGGCCGATGAGCAGTTCTTC,CASSPRADEQFF
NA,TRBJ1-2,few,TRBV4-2,TGTGCCAGCAGCCAAGTGAGTGAGGACTATGGCTACACCTTC,CASSQVSEDYGYTF
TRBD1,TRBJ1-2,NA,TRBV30,TGTGCCTGGGAGGGGACAGGGGGGACTTCTTATGGCTACACCTTC,CAWEGTGGTSYGYTF
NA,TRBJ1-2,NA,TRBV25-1,TGTGCCAGCAGTGATGAAGCAGTCCAGGGGAGGTCGGGCTACACCTTC,CASSDEAVQGRSGYTF
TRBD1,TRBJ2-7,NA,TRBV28,TGTGCCAGCAGTGGACAGGGCTACGAGCAGTACTTC,CASSGQGYEQYF
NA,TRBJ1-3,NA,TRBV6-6,TGTGCCAGCGGTACCAAGGGGGGCTCTGGAAACACCATATATTTT,CASGTKGGSGNTIYF
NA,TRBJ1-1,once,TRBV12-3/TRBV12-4,TGTGCCAGCACTCAGCGTCAGGGGACTGAAGCTTTCTTT,CASTQRQGTEAFF
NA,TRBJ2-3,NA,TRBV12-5,TGTGCTACTTTACAGGGTGGCGCAGATACGCAGTATTTT,CATLQGGADTQYF
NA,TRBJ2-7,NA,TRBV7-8,TGTGCCAGCAGCTCCCCCCATATGTGGGCTCGGTCCTACGAGCAGTACTTC,CASSSPHMWARSYEQYF
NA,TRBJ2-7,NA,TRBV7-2,TGTGCCAGCAGCTTAGTTGCGTCTGGGGAGCAGTACTTC,CASSLVASGEQYF
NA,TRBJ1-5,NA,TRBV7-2,TGTGCCAGCAGCTCACAGAGTAGCAATCAGCCCCAGCATTTT,CASSSQSSNQPQHF
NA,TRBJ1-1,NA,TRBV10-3,TGTGCCATCAAAGGAGGTAGGGGAGTCACTGAAGCTTTCTTT,CAIKGGRGVTEAFF